This T cell receptor beta chain was profiled in a study of PD-1 blockade in mismatch repair-deficient tumors. Here immunoSEQ multiplex PCR was the method, and the copy in TCRdb shows in-frame clones only, minus some. In the table there are about 120,000 clones, around nine tenths of which are singletons. Trimming cost V 0 bases and J 6 bases, with 7 bases left between them. CDR1 is SGDLS and CDR2 is YYNGEE in the germline V gene. The CDR3 contains 12 residues. This rearrangement joins TRBV9 to TRBJ2-7; D remains unclear. The receptor's source is an adult with mismatch repair-deficient cancer. The source was peripheral blood, collected approximately 69 weeks after starting pembrolizumab. The CDR3, as DNA: TGTGCCAGCAGCGTAGGGTCCAGCGAGCAGTACTTC. This sequence encodes CASSVGSSEQYF.